Below, 11 T cell receptor beta chains from the same sample are listed, as sequenced in a study of control samples from healthy donors and cancer patients. Some clones are missing from TCRdb's copy, which holds only in-frame ones; the method was immunoSEQ multiplex PCR. Seen here are some 41,000 clones, around 87% observed once, and the top ten hold about 10%. Material: PBMCs. The receptors here all came from a woman in her sixties or seventies with lung cancer.

Comments on this clone: No conserved phenylalanine or tryptophan ends this CDR3, so it is likely a read error. The limits of the CDR3 on the DNA are not certain, so only TCRdb's listed CDR3 is given. This chain uses TRBV5-6 with TRBJ1-6. Germline V gene sequence: CDR1 SGHDT, CDR2 YYEEEE. From its first to its last residue, the CDR3 has 14 amino acids. The CDR3 loop is CASSLRGDGQFPKV.

The chain uses TRBV7-2 and TRBJ1-5; unclear D gene. This CDR3 is 13 amino acids long. CDR1 and CDR2 (germline): SGHTA, FQGNSA. Trimming cost V 5 bases and J 3 bases, with 8 bases left between them. The CDR3 loop is CASSREYNQPQHF. The CDR3 region has the DNA TGTGCCAGCAGCCGAGAATACAATCAGCCCCAGCATTTT.

This chain links TRBV5-4 with TRBJ2-2; D gene unclear. The V end was cut by 0 bases, the J end by 4 bases, with 7 bases between. Germline CDR1 reads SGHNT; CDR2 reads YYREEE (reference sequence). The CDR3 is 14 residues long. The CDR3, as DNA: TGTGCCAGCAGCTTGGGGGCCTCCACCGGGGAGCTGTTTTTT. Protein product: CASSLGASTGELFF.

The chain joins TRBV19 to TRBJ1-2; unclear D gene. V lost 2 bases and J lost 0, with 10 bases in between. From germline, CDR1 is LNHDA and CDR2 SQIVND (reference sequence). CDR3 length equals 15 residues. Here the CDR3 reads CASSISPGANYGYTF. The CDR3 DNA reads TGTGCCAGTAGTATATCTCCAGGAGCTAACTATGGCTACACCTTC.

The chain has TRBV6-5 and TRBJ1-2; D is perhaps TRBD1 (5 bases). Germline CDR1 MNHEY, CDR2 SVGAGI. Trimming took 7 bases from V and 5 from J, leaving 14 bases between them. The CDR3 consists of 13 residues. The CDR3 DNA reads as TGTGCCAGCATTACCCAGGGATATTATGGCTACACCTTC. Its protein is CASITQGYYGYTF.

The chain is built from TRBV4-2 and TRBJ2-7; the D gene is possibly TRBD2 (5 bases). The CDR3 spans 13 residues. V shed 6 bases and J shed 4 bases, with 13 bases lying between them. Germline assignment: CDR1 LGHNA and CDR2 YNFKEQ. The CDR3 reads CASRIEGGYEQYF. CDR3 nucleotides: TGTGCCAGCAGAATTGAGGGTGGGTACGAGCAGTACTTC.

V and J are TRBV28 and TRBJ1-2; TRBD1 agrees at 7 bases. This CDR3 comprises 14 residues. Germline values: CDR1 MDHEN, CDR2 SYDVKM. V gave up 8 bases and J gave up 4 bases; unmatched junction bases: 10. The CDR3 is CASGGDREAYGYTF. DNA of the CDR3: TGTGCCAGCGGGGGAGACAGGGAAGCCTATGGCTACACCTTC.

The CDR3 nucleotides read TGTGCCAGCAGGAACGGACAGAATAATGAAAAACTGTTTTTT. Protein sequence: CASRNGQNNEKLFF. V and J are TRBV6-5 and TRBJ1-4; D perhaps matches TRBD1 (6 bases). This CDR3 is built from 14 residues. Germline CDR1 MNHEY, CDR2 SVGAGI. The V gene lost 6 bases and the J gene lost 4 bases, with 12 bases spanning the gap.

This chain links TRBV2 with TRBJ2-1; D ambiguous. V lost 3 bases and J 5 bases, leaving 11 bases between the germline ends. The CDR3 spans 14 residues. Germline V gene data show CDR1 as SNHLY and CDR2 as FYNNEI. The CDR3 bases are TGTGCCAGCAGTGACCCATCGTCCCACAATGAGCAGTTCTTC. Translation: CASSDPSSHNEQFF.

V is TRBV19 and J is TRBJ2-7; TRBD2 matches at 8 bases. V shed 0 bases, J shed 3 bases, and the junction held 7 bases outside the gene matches. The CDR3 contains 16 residues. Germline V gene sequence: CDR1 LNHDA, CDR2 SQIVND (reference sequence). The CDR3 nucleotides are TGTGCCAGTAGTATAGATCAGGTAGCGGGGAACTACGAGCAGTACTTC. Its protein product is CASSIDQVAGNYEQYF.

The chain uses TRBV30 and TRBJ1-1, with D perhaps TRBD1 (5 bases). The length of the CDR3 is 13 residues. Germline lookup yields CDR1 GTSNPN and CDR2 SVGIG (reference sequence). V was cut by 3 bases and J by 1 base, with 9 bases left in between. This chain's CDR3 is CAWSDRANTEAFF. The DNA for the CDR3 is TGTGCCTGGAGCGACAGAGCGAACACTGAAGCTTTCTTT.